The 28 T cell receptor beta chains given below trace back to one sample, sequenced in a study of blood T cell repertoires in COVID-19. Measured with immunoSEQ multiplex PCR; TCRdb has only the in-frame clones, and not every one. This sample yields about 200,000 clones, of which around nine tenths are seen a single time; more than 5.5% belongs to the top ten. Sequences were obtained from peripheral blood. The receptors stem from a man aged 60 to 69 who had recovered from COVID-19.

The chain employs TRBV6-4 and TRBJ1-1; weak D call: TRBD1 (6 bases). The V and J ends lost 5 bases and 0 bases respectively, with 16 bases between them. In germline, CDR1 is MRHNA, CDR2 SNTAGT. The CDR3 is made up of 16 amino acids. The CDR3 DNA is TGTGCCAGCAGTTACTACCGGGACACTCTGAACACTGAAGCTTTCTTT. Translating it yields CASSYYRDTLNTEAFF.

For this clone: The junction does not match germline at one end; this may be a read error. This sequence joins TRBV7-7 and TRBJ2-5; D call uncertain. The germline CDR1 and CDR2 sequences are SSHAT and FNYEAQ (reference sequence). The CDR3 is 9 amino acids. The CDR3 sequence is CASSLPPDF. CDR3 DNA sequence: TGTGCCAGCAGCTTACCCCCTGACTTC. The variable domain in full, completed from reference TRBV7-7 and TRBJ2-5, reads GAGVSQSPRYKVTKRGQDVTLRCDPISSHATLYWYQQALGQGPEFLTYFNYEAQPDKSGLPSDRFSAERPEGSISTLTIQRTEQRDSAMYRCASSLPPDFGPGTRLLVL.

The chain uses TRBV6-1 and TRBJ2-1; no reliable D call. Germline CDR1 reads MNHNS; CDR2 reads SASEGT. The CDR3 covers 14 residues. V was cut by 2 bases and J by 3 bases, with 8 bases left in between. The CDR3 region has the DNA TGTGCCAGCAGTGAACGGAACAGCTACAATGAGCAGTTCTTC. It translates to CASSERNSYNEQFF.

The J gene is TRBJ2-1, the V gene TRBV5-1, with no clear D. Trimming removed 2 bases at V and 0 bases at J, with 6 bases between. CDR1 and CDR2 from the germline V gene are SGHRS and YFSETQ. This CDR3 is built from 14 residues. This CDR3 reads CASSFTRSYNEQFF. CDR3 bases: TGCGCCAGCAGCTTTACACGCTCCTACAATGAGCAGTTCTTC.

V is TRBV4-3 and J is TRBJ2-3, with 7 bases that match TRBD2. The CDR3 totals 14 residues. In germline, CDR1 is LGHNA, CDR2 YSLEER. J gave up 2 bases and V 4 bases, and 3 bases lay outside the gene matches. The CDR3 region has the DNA TGCGCCAGCAGCCGGGGGACTACCACAGATACGCAGTATTTT. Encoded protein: CASSRGTTTDTQYF.

CDR3 coding DNA: TGTGCCAGCAGTTTAGGCGGACGGGGGAACACTGAAGCTTTCTTT. As protein: CASSLGGRGNTEAFF. The V and J genes are TRBV27 and TRBJ1-1; D call uncertain. Germline CDR1 and CDR2: MNHEY and SMNVEV (reference sequence). Trimming took 2 bases from V and 1 from J, leaving 11 bases between them. This CDR3 comprises 15 residues.

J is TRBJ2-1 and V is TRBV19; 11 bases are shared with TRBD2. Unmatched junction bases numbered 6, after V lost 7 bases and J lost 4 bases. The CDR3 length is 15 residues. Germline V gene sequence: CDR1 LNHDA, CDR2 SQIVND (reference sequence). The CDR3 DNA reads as TGTGCCAGTATCTCTAGCGGGGGGATTTACAATGAGCAGTTCTTC. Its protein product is CASISSGGIYNEQFF.

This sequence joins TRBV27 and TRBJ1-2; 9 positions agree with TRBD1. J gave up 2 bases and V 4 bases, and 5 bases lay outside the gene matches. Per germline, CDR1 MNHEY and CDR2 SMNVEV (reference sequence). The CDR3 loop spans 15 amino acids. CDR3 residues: CASSSPGQGNYGYTF. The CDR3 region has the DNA TGTGCCAGCAGTTCACCGGGACAGGGCAACTATGGCTACACCTTC.

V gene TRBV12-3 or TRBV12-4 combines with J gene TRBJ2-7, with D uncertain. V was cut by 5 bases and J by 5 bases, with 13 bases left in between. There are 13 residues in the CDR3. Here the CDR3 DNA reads TGTGCCAGCAGTCTTAATCCTGGCAACGAGCAGTACTTC. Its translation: CASSLNPGNEQYF.

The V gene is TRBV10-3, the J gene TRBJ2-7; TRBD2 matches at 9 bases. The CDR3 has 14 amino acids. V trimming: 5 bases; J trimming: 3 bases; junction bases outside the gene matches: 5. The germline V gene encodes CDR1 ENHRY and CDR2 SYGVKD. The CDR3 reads CAISNQRGDYEQYF. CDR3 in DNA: TGTGCCATCAGTAACCAGCGGGGGGACTACGAGCAGTACTTC.

The CDR3 nucleotides read TGTGCCAGCAGCCAAGATAAGTCCCTATCCTACGAGCAGTACTTC. Amino acid sequence: CASSQDKSLSYEQYF. V gene TRBV3-1 (or the pseudogene TRBV3-2) combines with J gene TRBJ2-7; D is unresolved. Trimming took off 0 bases at V and 1 base at J, with 10 bases between the two ends. CDR1 is LGHDT and CDR2 is YNNKEL in the germline V gene (reference sequence). The CDR3 consists of 15 residues.

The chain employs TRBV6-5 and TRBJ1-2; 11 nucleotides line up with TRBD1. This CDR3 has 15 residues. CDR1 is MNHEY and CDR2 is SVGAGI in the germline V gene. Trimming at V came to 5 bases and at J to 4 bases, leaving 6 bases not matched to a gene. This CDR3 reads CASSLDRGLIYGYTF. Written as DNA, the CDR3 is TGTGCCAGCAGTCTGGACAGGGGGCTGATCTATGGCTACACCTTC.

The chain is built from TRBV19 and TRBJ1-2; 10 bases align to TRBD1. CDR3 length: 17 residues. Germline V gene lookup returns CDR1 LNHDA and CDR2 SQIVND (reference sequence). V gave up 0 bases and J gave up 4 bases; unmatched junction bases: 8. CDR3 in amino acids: CASSIDLLTGGSYGYTF. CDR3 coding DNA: TGTGCCAGTAGTATAGATTTGCTGACAGGGGGCAGCTATGGCTACACCTTC.

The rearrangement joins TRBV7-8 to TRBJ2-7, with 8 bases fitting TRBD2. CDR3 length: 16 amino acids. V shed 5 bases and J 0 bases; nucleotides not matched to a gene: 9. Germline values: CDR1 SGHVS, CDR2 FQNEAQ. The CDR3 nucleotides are TGTGCCAGCAGCCCCCGTGGTAGCGGGGCCTCCTACGAGCAGTACTTC. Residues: CASSPRGSGASYEQYF.

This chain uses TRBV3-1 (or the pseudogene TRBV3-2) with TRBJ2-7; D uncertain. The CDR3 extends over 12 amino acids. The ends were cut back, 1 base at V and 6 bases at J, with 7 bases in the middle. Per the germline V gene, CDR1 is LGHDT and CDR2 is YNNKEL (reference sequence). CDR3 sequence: CASSQVHSEQYF. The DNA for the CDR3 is TGTGCCAGCAGCCAAGTTCACTCCGAGCAGTACTTC.

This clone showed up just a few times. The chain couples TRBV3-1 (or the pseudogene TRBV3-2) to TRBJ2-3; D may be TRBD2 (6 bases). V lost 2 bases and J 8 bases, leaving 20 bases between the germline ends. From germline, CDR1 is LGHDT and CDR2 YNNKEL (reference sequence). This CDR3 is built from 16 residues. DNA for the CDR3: TGTGCCAGCAGCCAATTGTGGGGGTCTCCGGGGGTTACGCAGTATTTT. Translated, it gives CASSQLWGSPGVTQYF.

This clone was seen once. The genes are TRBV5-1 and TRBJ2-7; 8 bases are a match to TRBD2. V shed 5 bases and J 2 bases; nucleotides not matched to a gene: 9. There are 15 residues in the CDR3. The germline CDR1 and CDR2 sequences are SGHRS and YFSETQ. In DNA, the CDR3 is TGCGCCAGCAGGCCGGGAGGGGAGTATACCTACGAGCAGTACTTC. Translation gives CASRPGGEYTYEQYF.

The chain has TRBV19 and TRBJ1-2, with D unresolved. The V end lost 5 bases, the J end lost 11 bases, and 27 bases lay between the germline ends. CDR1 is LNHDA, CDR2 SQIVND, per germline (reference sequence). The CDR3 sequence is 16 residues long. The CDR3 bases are TGTGCCAGTAGTCCGATTTACACTCCCCAACTATGGCTATACACCTTC. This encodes CASSPIYTPQLWLYTF.

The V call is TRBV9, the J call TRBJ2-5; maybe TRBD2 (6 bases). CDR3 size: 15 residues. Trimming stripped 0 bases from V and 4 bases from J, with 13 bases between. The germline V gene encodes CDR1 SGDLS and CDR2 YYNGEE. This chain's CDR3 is CASSVGDPGGETQYF. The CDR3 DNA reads TGTGCCAGCAGCGTAGGGGACCCCGGGGGAGAGACCCAGTACTTC.

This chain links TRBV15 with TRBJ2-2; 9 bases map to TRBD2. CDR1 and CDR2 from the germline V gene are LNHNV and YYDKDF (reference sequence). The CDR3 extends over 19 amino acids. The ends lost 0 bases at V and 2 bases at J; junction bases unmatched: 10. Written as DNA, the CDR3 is TGTGCCACCAGCAGAGATTCTTTTCGCGGGAGGGCCAACACCGGGGAGCTGTTTTTT. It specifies CATSRDSFRGRANTGELFF.

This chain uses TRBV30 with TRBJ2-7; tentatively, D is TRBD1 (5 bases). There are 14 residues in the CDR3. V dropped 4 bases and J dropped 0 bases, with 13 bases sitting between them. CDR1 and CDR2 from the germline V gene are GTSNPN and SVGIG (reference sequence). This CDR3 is CAWKGRTTSYEQYF. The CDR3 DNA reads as TGTGCCTGGAAGGGGCGCACCACCTCCTACGAGCAGTACTTC.

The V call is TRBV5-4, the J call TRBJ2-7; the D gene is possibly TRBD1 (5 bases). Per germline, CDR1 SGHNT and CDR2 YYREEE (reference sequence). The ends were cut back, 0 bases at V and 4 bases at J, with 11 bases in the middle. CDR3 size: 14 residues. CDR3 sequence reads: CASSLGSRQYEQYF. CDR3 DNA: TGTGCCAGCAGCTTGGGTTCTAGACAGTACGAGCAGTACTTC.

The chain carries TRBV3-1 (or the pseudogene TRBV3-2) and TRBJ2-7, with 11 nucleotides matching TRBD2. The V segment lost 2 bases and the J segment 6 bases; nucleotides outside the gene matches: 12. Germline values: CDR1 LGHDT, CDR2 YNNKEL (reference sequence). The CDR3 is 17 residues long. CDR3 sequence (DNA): TGTGCCAGCAGCCAAAGGATAGCGGGAGGGCTTTTTCCCGAGCAGTACTTC. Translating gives CASSQRIAGGLFPEQYF.

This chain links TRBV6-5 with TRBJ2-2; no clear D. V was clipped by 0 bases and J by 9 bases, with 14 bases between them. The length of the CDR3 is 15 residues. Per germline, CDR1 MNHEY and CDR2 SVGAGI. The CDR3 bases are TGTGCCAGCAGTTACTCAGACACGCCGGATTGGGAGCTGTTTTTT. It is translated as CASSYSDTPDWELFF.

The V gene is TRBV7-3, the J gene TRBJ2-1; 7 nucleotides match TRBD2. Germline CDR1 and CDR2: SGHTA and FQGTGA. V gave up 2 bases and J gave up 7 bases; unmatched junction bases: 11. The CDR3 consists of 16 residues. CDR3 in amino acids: CASSLEGPGGGNEQFF. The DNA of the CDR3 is TGTGCCAGCAGCTTAGAAGGACCTGGGGGAGGGAATGAGCAGTTCTTC.

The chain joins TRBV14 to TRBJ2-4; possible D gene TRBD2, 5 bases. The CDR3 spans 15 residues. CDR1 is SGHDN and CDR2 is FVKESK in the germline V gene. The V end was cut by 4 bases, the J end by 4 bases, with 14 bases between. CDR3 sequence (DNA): TGTGCCAGCAGCCCGACCGAGGGCAAAAAAAACATTCAGTACTTC. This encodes CASSPTEGKKNIQYF.

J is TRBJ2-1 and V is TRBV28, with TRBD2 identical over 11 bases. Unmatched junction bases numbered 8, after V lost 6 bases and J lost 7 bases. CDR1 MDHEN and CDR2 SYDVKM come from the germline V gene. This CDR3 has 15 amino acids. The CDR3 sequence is CASSRGVAGGNEQFF. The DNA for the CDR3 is TGTGCCAGCAGCCGGGGGGTAGCGGGAGGGAATGAGCAGTTCTTC.

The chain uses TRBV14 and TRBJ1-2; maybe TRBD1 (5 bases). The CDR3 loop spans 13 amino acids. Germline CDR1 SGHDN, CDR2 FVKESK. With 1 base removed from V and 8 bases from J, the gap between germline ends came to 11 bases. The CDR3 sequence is CASSQVGARGYTF. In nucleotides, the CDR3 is TGTGCCAGCAGCCAAGTTGGGGCCCGCGGCTACACCTTC.